The 32 T cell receptor beta chains presented below share a single source sample, sequenced in a study of cytomegalovirus exposure and HLA in healthy donors. It was with 60 Vbeta and 13 Jbeta primers that the PCR ran. TCRdb's table, derived via immunoSEQ multiplex PCR, lists solely in-frame clones and lacks some. The sample includes some 150,000 clones, approximately 85% seen only once; the top ten take over 8.5%. What was sequenced was PBMCs. The receptors were gathered from a man aged 45-65 years in good health and CMV-seropositive.

The rearrangement joins TRBV7-2 to TRBJ2-1; TRBD1 agrees at 7 bases. Germline loops: CDR1 SGHTA, CDR2 FQGNSA. The CDR3 sequence is 15 residues long. Trimming at V came to 4 bases and at J to 8 bases, leaving 11 bases not matched to a gene. CDR3 loop: CASSSSAGGEYEQFF. In DNA form, the CDR3 reads TGTGCCAGCAGCTCCTCGGCAGGGGGAGAATATGAGCAGTTCTTC.

This clone has a handful of counts. This chain connects TRBV9 to TRBJ2-2; 8 bases fit TRBD2. The CDR3 extends over 16 amino acids. Unmatched junction bases numbered 7, after V lost 3 bases and J lost 3 bases. The germline V gene encodes CDR1 SGDLS and CDR2 YYNGEE. CDR3 DNA: TGTGCCAGCAGCGAGTCAGCGGGGGCCGACACCGGGGAGCTGTTTTTT. It codes for CASSESAGADTGELFF.

This CDR3 is CASSLYLGGNTGELFF. CDR3 nucleotide sequence: TGTGCCAGCAGTTTATATTTGGGGGGGAACACCGGGGAGCTGTTTTTT. The chain uses TRBV28 and TRBJ2-2; tentatively, D is TRBD2 (6 bases). In germline, CDR1 is MDHEN, CDR2 SYDVKM. V lost 1 base and J lost 1, with 10 bases in between. This CDR3 contains 16 residues. Variable domain in full (rest from reference TRBV28 and TRBJ2-2): DVKVTQSSRYLVKRTGEKVFLECVQDMDHENMFWYRQDPGLGLRLIYFSYDVKMKEKGDIPEGYSVSREKKERFSLILESASTNQTSMYLCASSLYLGGNTGELFFGEGSRLTVL.

The V gene is TRBV7-8, the J gene TRBJ2-3; 11 nucleotides match TRBD1. Germline CDR1 and CDR2: SGHVS and FQNEAQ. The ends lost 5 bases at V and 5 bases at J; junction bases unmatched: 3. There are 14 residues in the CDR3. The CDR3 coding sequence is TGTGCCAGCAGCCGGGACAGGGGGGTAGATACGCAGTATTTT. Translation: CASSRDRGVDTQYF.

V is TRBV30 and J is TRBJ2-2; 7 bases map to TRBD1. V lost 3 bases to trimming and J lost 6 bases; unmatched junction nucleotides: 7. CDR3 length equals 14 residues. CDR1 and CDR2 from the germline V gene are GTSNPN and SVGIG (reference sequence). The CDR3 nucleotides are TGTGCCTGGAGATGGCAGGGGGTTTCCGGGGAGCTGTTTTTT. Encoded protein: CAWRWQGVSGELFF.

With regard to this clone: This sample also contains other DNA sequences that code for the same CDR3. The DNA of the CDR3 is TGTGCCAGCAGCTTAGGGGCTAACAATGAGCAGTTCTTC. Its translation: CASSLGANNEQFF. The chain is built from TRBV7-3 and TRBJ2-1; weak D call: TRBD1 (5 bases). The V end lost 2 bases, the J end lost 5 bases, and 7 bases lay between the germline ends. Germline V gene data show CDR1 as SGHTA and CDR2 as FQGTGA. The CDR3 length is 13 residues.

This clone has only a few counts. The chain joins TRBV5-6 to TRBJ1-4, with 8 positions matching TRBD1. The length of the CDR3 is 16 residues. Germline V gives CDR1 SGHDT, CDR2 YYEEEE. V lost 2 bases to trimming and J lost 6 bases; unmatched junction nucleotides: 9. CDR3 amino acids: CASSLRRGQVDEKLFF. Here the CDR3 DNA reads TGTGCCAGCAGCTTACGACGGGGACAGGTGGATGAAAAACTGTTTTTT.

This chain links TRBV15 with TRBJ1-2; D is perhaps TRBD1 (5 bases). The CDR3 runs to 16 residues. V was shortened by 0 bases and J by 6 bases, with 17 bases between the two germline ends. Looked up from germline, CDR1 is LNHNV and CDR2 is YYDKDF (reference sequence). This CDR3 reads CATSRDPGGDVHGYTF. For the CDR3, the DNA is TGTGCCACCAGCAGAGATCCCGGGGGGGATGTGCATGGCTACACCTTC. Looking up the rest from reference TRBV15 and TRBJ1-2 gives the full variable domain: DAMVIQNPRYQVTQFGKPVTLSCSQTLNHNVMYWYQQKSSQAPKLLFHYYDKDFNNEADTPDNFQSRRPNTSFCFLDIRSPGLGDTAMYLCATSRDPGGDVHGYTFGSGTRLTVV.

V and J are TRBV5-6 and TRBJ2-5; 9 nucleotides match TRBD2. Germline lookup yields CDR1 SGHDT and CDR2 YYEEEE. The V gene end was trimmed by 1 base and the J gene end by 5 bases; junction bases not matched to a gene: 9. The CDR3 loop spans 16 amino acids. The CDR3, as DNA: TGTGCCAGCAGCTTGTTGTGGACTAGCGACAATGAGACCCAGTACTTC. The encoded protein is CASSLLWTSDNETQYF. Full variable domain (missing parts from reference TRBV5-6 and TRBJ2-5): DAGVTQSPTHLIKTRGQQVTLRCSPKSGHDTVSWYQQALGQGPQFIFQYYEEEERQRGNFPDRFSGHQFPNYSSELNVNALLLGDSALYLCASSLLWTSDNETQYFGPGTRLLVL.

This clone was picked up one time. The CDR3 region is CASSTGGNGYTF. As DNA, the CDR3 is TGTGCCAGCAGTACAGGGGGTAATGGCTACACCTTC. J is TRBJ1-2 and V is TRBV28; 8 bases align to TRBD1. The germline V gene encodes CDR1 MDHEN and CDR2 SYDVKM. Trimming at V came to 5 bases and at J to 6 bases, leaving 2 bases not matched to a gene. CDR3 length: 12 amino acids.

The gene calls are TRBV5-4 and TRBJ2-3; 11 nucleotides agree with TRBD2. V lost 3 bases to trimming and J lost 2 bases; unmatched junction nucleotides: 5. The germline V gene encodes CDR1 SGHNT and CDR2 YYREEE (reference sequence). The length of the CDR3 is 16 residues. The CDR3 bases are TGTGCCAGCAGCTCTAGCGGGAGGATCGTCACAGATACGCAGTATTTT. Its protein product is CASSSSGRIVTDTQYF.

This chain connects TRBV6-6 to TRBJ2-1; 8 nucleotides match TRBD2. CDR1 is MNHNY and CDR2 is SVGAGI in the germline V gene (reference sequence). The length of the CDR3 is 14 residues. V shed 6 bases, J shed 8 bases, and the junction held 9 bases outside the gene matches. The chain's CDR3 is CASSTGTSSDEQFF. The CDR3 DNA reads as TGTGCCAGCAGCACCGGGACTAGTTCCGATGAGCAGTTCTTC.

J is TRBJ2-2 and V is TRBV5-6; the D is unclear. Trimming removed 2 bases at V and 3 bases at J, with 5 bases between. The CDR3 contains 13 residues. Germline V gives CDR1 SGHDT, CDR2 YYEEEE. CDR3 loop: CASSFRYTGELFF. CDR3 coding DNA: TGTGCCAGCAGCTTCCGGTACACCGGGGAGCTGTTTTTT.

The rearrangement links TRBV7-9 to TRBJ2-3; TRBD2 aligns across 12 bases. Germline V gene data show CDR1 as SEHNR and CDR2 as FQNEAQ (reference sequence). CDR3 length: 18 amino acids. V shed 5 bases, J shed 4 bases, and the junction held 13 bases outside the gene matches. The CDR3 region is CASSPKYRLAGAADTQYF. The CDR3 bases are TGTGCCAGCAGCCCTAAATACCGACTAGCGGGGGCCGCAGATACGCAGTATTTT.

The genes are TRBV9 and TRBJ1-6, with D perhaps matching TRBD1 (6 bases). The CDR3 extends over 19 amino acids. Germline CDR1 and CDR2: SGDLS and YYNGEE. Trimming removed 0 bases at V and 0 bases at J, with 16 bases between. The CDR3 here is CASSVEKDRLSSYNSPLHF. The CDR3 coding sequence is TGTGCCAGCAGCGTAGAGAAGGACAGATTAAGCTCCTATAATTCACCCCTCCACTTT.

The V gene is TRBV6-6, the J gene TRBJ2-7, with D uncertain. Trimming shortened V by 6 bases and J by 4 bases, and 22 bases separated the two germline ends. CDR1 is MNHNY, CDR2 SVGAGI, per germline (reference sequence). The CDR3 runs to 16 residues. DNA for the CDR3: TGTGCCAGCAGCCGCACGAGCGTTTCGGCGGTTTACGAGCAGTACTTC. Encoded protein: CASSRTSVSAVYEQYF.

This clone showed up just a few times. The genes are TRBV16 and TRBJ2-4, with a weak D call TRBD2 (5 bases). In germline, CDR1 is KGHSY, CDR2 FQNENV. The CDR3 extends over 12 amino acids. Trimming cost V 3 bases and J 6 bases, with 6 bases left between them. The CDR3 protein is CASSQDLNIQYF. CDR3 bases: TGTGCCAGCAGCCAGGACTTAAACATTCAGTACTTC. The variable domain in full, completed from reference TRBV16 and TRBJ2-4, reads GEEVAQTPKHLVRGEGQKAKLYCAPIKGHSYVFWYQQVLKNEFKFLISFQNENVFDETGMPKERFSAKCLPNSPCSLEIQATKLEDSAVYFCASSQDLNIQYFGAGTRLSVL.

V usage is TRBV6-6 and J usage is TRBJ2-5; 7 bases are a match to TRBD1. Losses at the gene ends were 3 bases for V and 2 bases for J; bases not matched to a gene: 9. CDR3 length: 16 amino acids. Germline loops: CDR1 MNHNY, CDR2 SVGAGI (reference sequence). The CDR3 DNA sequence: TGTGCCAGCAGTTATGGGAAGGGGGCCAGGCAAGAGACCCAGTACTTC. This encodes CASSYGKGARQETQYF.

This clone has more than one count but fewer than ten. CDR3 region: CASSLNIKAFF. The CDR3 DNA sequence: TGTGCCAGCAGTTTGAACATCAAAGCTTTCTTT. This sequence joins TRBV28 and TRBJ1-1; D gene ambiguous. Germline V CDR1 and CDR2: MDHEN, SYDVKM. The CDR3 is made up of 11 amino acids. V dropped 3 bases and J dropped 9 bases, with 8 bases sitting between them.

This sequence joins TRBV7-3 and TRBJ1-1, with TRBD1 matching 7 bases. J gave up 2 bases and V 5 bases, and 2 bases lay outside the gene matches. The length of the CDR3 is 13 residues. Germline values: CDR1 SGHTA, CDR2 FQGTGA. The CDR3, as DNA: TGTGCCAGCAGCCGACAGGGAAACACTGAAGCTTTCTTT. Amino acids: CASSRQGNTEAFF.

The chain links TRBV7-9 to TRBJ1-1; D might be TRBD1 (6 bases). CDR3 size: 14 residues. Germline loops: CDR1 SEHNR, CDR2 FQNEAQ (reference sequence). The V and J ends lost 6 bases and 1 base respectively, with 12 bases between them. CDR3 residues: CASSGPGENTEAFF. In DNA form, the CDR3 reads TGTGCCAGCAGTGGACCAGGGGAGAACACTGAAGCTTTCTTT.

The gene calls are TRBV19 and TRBJ1-2; D ambiguous. CDR1 is LNHDA and CDR2 is SQIVND in the germline V gene (reference sequence). V dropped 1 base and J dropped 3 bases, with 6 bases sitting between them. There are 13 residues in the CDR3. The CDR3 region has the DNA TGTGCCAGTAGTATAGGCGGGCACTATGGCTACACCTTC. Its translation: CASSIGGHYGYTF. Supplemented by reference TRBV19 and TRBJ1-2, the full variable domain reads DGGITQSPKYLFRKEGQNVTLSCEQNLNHDAMYWYRQDPGQGLRLIYYSQIVNDFQKGDIAEGYSVSREKKESFPLTVTSAQKNPTAFYLCASSIGGHYGYTFGSGTRLTVV.

This chain uses TRBV19 with TRBJ2-7; 9 bases fit TRBD2. This CDR3 is 15 amino acids long. The V gene end was trimmed by 1 base and the J gene end by 2 bases; junction bases not matched to a gene: 3. Looked up from germline, CDR1 is LNHDA and CDR2 is SQIVND (reference sequence). This CDR3 reads CASSIGAGGPYEQYF. In nucleotides, the CDR3 is TGTGCCAGTAGTATAGGTGCGGGAGGGCCCTACGAGCAGTACTTC.

The genes are TRBV13 and TRBJ2-3; 7 positions agree with TRBD2. J was trimmed by 5 bases and V by 1 base; bases with no gene match: 3. The CDR3 loop spans 14 amino acids. Germline V CDR1 and CDR2: PRHDT, FYEKMQ (reference sequence). The CDR3 bases are TGTGCCAGCAGCTTAGCGGGGGGTGAAGATACGCAGTATTTT. It codes for CASSLAGGEDTQYF.

V and J are TRBV7-8 and TRBJ2-1, with 7 bases aligning to TRBD2. Germline values: CDR1 SGHVS, CDR2 FQNEAQ. V shed 1 base, J shed 5 bases, and the junction held 5 bases outside the gene matches. This CDR3 comprises 15 residues. The CDR3 DNA sequence: TGTGCCAGCAGCTTAGTCCCTAGCGGCGACAATGAGCAGTTCTTC. This sequence encodes CASSLVPSGDNEQFF.

This clone was counted once. The chain recombines TRBV28 with TRBJ2-1; perhaps TRBD1 as D (5 bases). Trimming removed 4 bases from V and 2 bases from J, with 12 bases in between. CDR1 is MDHEN and CDR2 is SYDVKM in the germline V gene. There are 15 residues in the CDR3. The CDR3: CASSSPQATYNEQFF. As DNA, the CDR3 is TGTGCCAGCAGTTCACCACAGGCTACCTACAATGAGCAGTTCTTC.

V and J are TRBV7-2 and TRBJ2-5; possible D gene TRBD1, 6 bases. The CDR3 totals 11 residues. CDR1 and CDR2 (germline): SGHTA, FQGNSA. Trimming stripped 5 bases from V and 5 bases from J, with 6 bases between. CDR3 DNA sequence: TGTGCCAGCAGCACAGGGGAGACCCAGTACTTC. It specifies CASSTGETQYF.

The chain employs TRBV6-5 and TRBJ2-3; the D is unclear. Germline V gene data show CDR1 as MNHEY and CDR2 as SVGAGI. The V end lost 7 bases, the J end lost 6 bases, and 20 bases lay between the germline ends. The CDR3 runs 15 residues. CDR3 residues: CASTQRKPSIDTQYF. CDR3 nucleotide sequence: TGTGCCAGCACCCAGAGGAAACCCTCTATCGATACGCAGTATTTT.

The chain is built from TRBV28 and TRBJ1-1; maybe TRBD1 (5 bases). CDR3 size: 13 residues. Trimming took off 1 base at V and 8 bases at J, with 11 bases between the two ends. Germline V gene lookup returns CDR1 MDHEN and CDR2 SYDVKM. CDR3 protein: CASSLYRGLEAFF. As DNA, the CDR3 is TGTGCCAGCAGTTTATATAGGGGCCTCGAAGCTTTCTTT. Full variable domain (rest looked up from reference TRBV28 and TRBJ1-1): DVKVTQSSRYLVKRTGEKVFLECVQDMDHENMFWYRQDPGLGLRLIYFSYDVKMKEKGDIPEGYSVSREKKERFSLILESASTNQTSMYLCASSLYRGLEAFFGQGTRLTVV.

This clone was recorded only once. As DNA, the CDR3 is TGTGCCTGGACCCCCCGTCGGCTAGCGGGGGGGCCGGGCACCGGGGAGCTGTTTTTT. It specifies CAWTPRRLAGGPGTGELFF. The V gene is TRBV30, the J gene TRBJ2-2; 12 positions agree with TRBD2. The junction had 16 bases not matched to a gene; V was cut back by 4 bases and J by 4 bases. The germline V gene has CDR1 GTSNPN and CDR2 SVGIG (reference sequence). The CDR3 loop spans 19 amino acids.

On this clone itself: Other DNA variants within this sample encode the same CDR3. J is TRBJ2-3 and V is TRBV4-2; D might be TRBD2 (6 bases). Trimming pared 0 bases from V and 1 base from J, leaving 11 bases between. The CDR3 runs to 16 residues. Germline CDR1 and CDR2: LGHNA and YNFKEQ. The CDR3 DNA reads as TGTGCCAGCAGCCAAGATTCTCCTAGCGGCACAGATACGCAGTATTTT. Amino acid sequence: CASSQDSPSGTDTQYF.

This sequence joins TRBV27 and TRBJ2-3, with 8 bases matching TRBD1. From germline, CDR1 is MNHEY and CDR2 SMNVEV (reference sequence). CDR3 length: 17 amino acids. The junction had 12 bases not matched to a gene; V was cut back by 6 bases and J by 1 base. CDR3 nucleotide sequence: TGTGCCAGCAGCCCCCATCGACCGGGACAGGGCACAGATACGCAGTATTTT. Residues: CASSPHRPGQGTDTQYF.